These 3 T cell receptor beta chains originate from one sample sequenced in a study of beta chain features in type 1 diabetes. Every isolated RNA sample was fully reverse transcribed, so sequencing captured expressed TCRB transcripts. This table comes from immunoSEQ multiplex PCR, and its TCRdb copy is limited to in-frame clones, with some not included. In the table there are just over 450,000 clones, approximately 28% of which are singletons. The specimen was naive CD4+ T cells from blood. These receptors were taken from a man younger than 30 in good health.

The genes are TRBV25-1 and TRBJ2-7; a possible D gene is TRBD1 (5 bases). Deletions cut 4 bases from V and 4 bases from J, with 17 bases between. Germline values: CDR1 MGHDK, CDR2 SYGVNS. The CDR3 is made up of 15 amino acids. CDR3 amino acids: CASSARTIRAYEQYF. CDR3 coding DNA: TGTGCCAGCAGTGCCAGGACAATTCGAGCTTACGAGCAGTACTTC.

Points on this clone: This sample also contains other DNA sequences that code for the same CDR3. V and J are TRBV29-1 and TRBJ2-3, with 7 positions matching TRBD1. After removal of 7 bases from V and 1 base from J, the junction contained 8 bases not matched to a gene. This CDR3 has 14 residues. The germline V gene encodes CDR1 SQVTM and CDR2 ANQGSEA. Here the CDR3 reads CSAQGLTGTDTQYF. The CDR3 DNA follows: TGCAGCGCACAGGGGCTGACGGGCACAGATACGCAGTATTTT.

This clone was seen a few times. This chain joins TRBV7-2 and TRBJ2-7; 8 bases are shared with TRBD2. Trimming cost V 2 bases and J 4 bases; bases outside gene matches: 4. Germline assignment: CDR1 SGHTA and CDR2 FQGNSA. This CDR3 region has 14 residues. The DNA for the CDR3 is TGTGCCAGCAGCTTAAGCGGGAGATTATACGAGCAGTACTTC. Translating gives CASSLSGRLYEQYF.